The text below deals with one TCR beta chain. The source of the sample is a study of control samples from healthy donors and cancer patients. The CDR3 extends over 15 amino acids. Germline CDR1 SGHRS, CDR2 YFSETQ. V shed 4 bases and J shed 0 bases, with 8 bases lying between them. Method: immunoSEQ multiplex PCR; TCRdb's copy keeps in-frame clones and lacks some. The table lists 110,000 or so clones, about 89% of them singletons, with about two fifths in the top ten. The clonotype comes from a man in his fifties in good health. The sample was blood. The rearrangement joins TRBV5-1 to TRBJ2-6; D gene ambiguous. The CDR3 protein is CASSPNPSGANVLTF. CDR3 bases: TGCGCCAGCAGCCCCAATCCCTCTGGGGCCAACGTCCTGACTTTC.